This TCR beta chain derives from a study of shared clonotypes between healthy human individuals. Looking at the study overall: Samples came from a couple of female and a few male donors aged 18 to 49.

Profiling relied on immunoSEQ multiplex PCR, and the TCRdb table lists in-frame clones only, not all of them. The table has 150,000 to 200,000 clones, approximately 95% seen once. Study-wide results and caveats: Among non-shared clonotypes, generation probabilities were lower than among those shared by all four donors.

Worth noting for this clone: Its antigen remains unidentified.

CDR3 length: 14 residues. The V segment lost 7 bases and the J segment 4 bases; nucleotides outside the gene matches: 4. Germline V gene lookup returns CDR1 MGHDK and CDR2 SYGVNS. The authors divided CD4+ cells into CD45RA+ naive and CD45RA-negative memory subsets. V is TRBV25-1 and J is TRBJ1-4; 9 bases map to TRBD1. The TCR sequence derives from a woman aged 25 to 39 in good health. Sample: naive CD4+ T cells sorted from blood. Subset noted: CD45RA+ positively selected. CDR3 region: CASTNRGLNEKLFF. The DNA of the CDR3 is TGTGCCAGCACGAACAGGGGGCTTAATGAAAAACTGTTTTTT.